This TCR beta chain was sequenced for a study of cytomegalovirus exposure and HLA in healthy donors. This CDR3 has 15 residues. Germline CDR1 SEHNR, CDR2 FQNEAQ (reference sequence). V lost 1 base and J 1 base, leaving 8 bases between the germline ends. Primers for the PCR totalled 60 Vbeta and 13 Jbeta. Repertoires were generated with immunoSEQ multiplex PCR, while TCRdb's copy carries only in-frame clones and drops some. The sample contains about 140,000 clones, approximately 57% of which appear only once. Healthy individuals who donated bone marrow served as the donors. Notes on this clone: Its antigen is undetermined.

Overall study findings and caveats: Available immune exposure information covered CMV serostatus only. The productive fraction for most TCR beta V segments was about 87% or about 30% in an earlier analysis. A link between a missense DCLRE1C variant and TCR beta V- and J-gene trimming emerged from a later analysis.

The sample comprised PBMCs. This chain joins TRBV7-9 and TRBJ2-1; no reliable D call. The source of this sequence is a male donor in good health and CMV-seronegative. CDR3 protein: CASSLVSGSYNEQFF. The CDR3 bases are TGTGCCAGCAGCTTAGTGTCCGGGTCCTACAATGAGCAGTTCTTC.